Listed below are T cell receptor beta chains from one sample, sequenced in a study of immune characterization of retroperitoneal liposarcoma. TCRdb analysed the PCR reads with MiXCR anew, one entry per CDR3 protein. The sample carries thousands of distinct CDR3 sequences, approximately 33% recorded once. Sequenced input: tumor tissue. These receptors were taken from a female donor with retroperitoneal liposarcoma. Both conserved end residues are part of each CDR3. A D gene is named only where the DNA matches it firmly. Only some rows state a clone size, as once, few, many or a class for expanded clones.

D	J	size	V	CDR3	DNA
-	TRBJ1-1	-	TRBV6-4	CASSVSQQTEAFF	TGTGCCAGCAGTGTTTCCCAGCAGACTGAAGCTTTCTTT
-	TRBJ1-2	many	TRBV6-1	CASSEGRQGYTF	TGTGCCAGCAGTGAAGGCCGACAGGGCTACACCTTC
-	TRBJ1-5	few	TRBV12-3/TRBV12-4	CASSTLGLRHHTPHQPQHF	TGTGCCAGCAGCACTCTGGGCCTGAGGCATCACACGCCGCATCAGCCCCAGCATTTT
TRBD2	TRBJ2-7	medium-sized	TRBV12-3/TRBV12-4	CASSRLAGGGEQYF	TGTGCCAGCAGTCGACTAGCGGGGGGTGGGGAGCAGTACTTC
-	TRBJ1-2	few	TRBV7-2	CASSLGGPWDGYTF	TGTGCCAGCAGCTTAGGGGGCCCTTGGGACGGCTACACCTTC
TRBD2	TRBJ2-2	few	TRBV2	CASTSGADTGELFF	TGTGCCAGCACTAGCGGAGCTGACACCGGGGAGCTGTTTTTT
-	TRBJ1-5	many	TRBV5-8	CASSGGRGQPQHF	TGTGCCAGCAGCGGGGGCAGGGGTCAGCCCCAGCATTTT
-	TRBJ2-5	medium-sized	TRBV7-2	CASSFTQAQETQYF	TGTGCCAGCAGCTTCACCCAAGCACAAGAGACCCAGTACTTC
TRBD1	TRBJ2-7	-	TRBV7-6	CASSLTGGRGAYEQYF	TGTGCCAGCAGCCTCACAGGGGGAAGGGGTGCCTACGAGCAGTACTTC
-	TRBJ2-1	once	TRBV6-1	CASSLVQGRAYNEQFF	TGTGCCAGCAGCCTTGTACAGGGTAGGGCCTACAATGAGCAGTTCTTC
TRBD2	TRBJ2-7	many	TRBV7-2	CASSLVSLAGSSYEQYF	TGTGCCAGCAGCTTAGTCTCTCTAGCGGGAAGCTCCTACGAGCAGTACTTC
TRBD1	TRBJ2-7	-	TRBV28	CATRGQGSHEQYF	TGTGCCACCCGGGGACAGGGGTCCCATGAGCAGTACTTC
TRBD1	TRBJ2-5	many	TRBV6-1	CASTGGAGKTQYF	TGTGCCTCGACAGGGGGCGCGGGGAAGACCCAGTACTTC
-	TRBJ1-5	-	TRBV6-4	CASSDSNGCNQPQHF	TGTGCCAGCAGTGACTCGAACGGTTGCAATCAGCCCCAGCATTTT
-	TRBJ2-7	-	TRBV4-1	CASSVLPGESYEQYF	TGCGCCAGCAGCGTCCTCCCGGGAGAGTCCTACGAGCAGTACTTC
-	TRBJ2-2	many	TRBV24-1	CATSDARGLTGELFF	TGTGCCACCAGTGATGCCAGGGGCCTTACCGGGGAGCTGTTTTTT
-	TRBJ1-1	few	TRBV6-1	CAGGARNTEAFF	TGTGCCGGGGGTGCACGCAACACTGAAGCTTTCTTT
-	TRBJ2-5	many	TRBV7-7	CASSLPDGETQYF	TGTGCTAGCAGCTTGCCCGACGGCGAGACCCAGTACTTC
-	TRBJ2-1	many	TRBV4-1	CASSLVETSGLSYNEQFF	TGCGCCAGCAGCCTCGTGGAAACTTCGGGACTTTCCTACAATGAGCAGTTCTTC
-	TRBJ2-1	-	TRBV6-1	CASSERTARDRQFF	TGTGCCAGCAGTGAACGAACGGCACGAGACAGGCAGTTCTTC
TRBD1	TRBJ2-1	large	TRBV11-3	CASSLDGGTGSNEQFF	TGTGCCAGCAGCTTAGATGGGGGGACAGGGAGCAATGAGCAGTTCTTC
TRBD1	TRBJ2-3	many	TRBV6-1	CASSVGGQAVSTDTQYF	TGTGCCAGCAGTGTCGGGGGACAGGCAGTTAGCACAGATACGCAGTATTTT
TRBD1	TRBJ2-1	few	TRBV20-1	CSARLMGQGNNEQFF	TGCAGTGCCCGATTGATGGGACAGGGGAACAATGAGCAGTTCTTC
-	TRBJ2-3	medium-sized	TRBV11-2	CASSLPTDTQYF	TGTGCCAGCAGCTTACCAACAGATACGCAGTATTTT
TRBD2	TRBJ2-1	-	TRBV4-1	CASSQGPPQSRGDNEQFF	TGCGCCAGCAGCCAAGGGCCCCCGCAGTCCCGGGGGGACAATGAGCAGTTCTTC
TRBD1	TRBJ2-1	-	TRBV7-6	CASSVGGVGGYEQFF	TGTGCCAGCAGCGTAGGGGGTGTAGGGGGCTACGAGCAGTTCTTC
-	TRBJ1-1	-	TRBV12-3/TRBV12-4	CASSAGPLGTEAFF	TGTGCCAGCAGTGCTGGACCGCTAGGTACTGAAGCTTTCTTT
TRBD2	TRBJ2-1	many	TRBV11-3	CASSLELAGVRRGEQFF	TGTGCCAGCAGCTTAGAACTAGCGGGAGTTCGGCGAGGCGAGCAGTTCTTC
-	TRBJ1-5	-	TRBV5-1	CASSLGLRDQPQHF	TGCGCCAGCAGCTTGGGACTTAGGGACCAGCCCCAGCATTTT
-	TRBJ1-1	few	TRBV7-2	CASSLASTEAFF	TGTGCCAGCAGCTTAGCCAGCACTGAAGCTTTCTTT
TRBD1	TRBJ2-2	many	TRBV10-3	CAISEAPGQGTSGGELFF	TGTGCCATCAGCGAAGCTCCGGGACAGGGTACATCTGGCGGGGAGCTGTTTTTT
-	TRBJ1-2	many	TRBV12-3/TRBV12-4	CASSLGGTGYGYTF	TGTGCCAGCAGTTTAGGGGGGACGGGCTATGGCTACACCTTC
-	TRBJ2-7	many	TRBV11-1	CASSPAGLSSYEQYF	TGTGCCAGCAGCCCCGCGGGGCTCAGCTCCTACGAGCAGTACTTC
-	TRBJ2-2	many	TRBV6-1	CASSDEGTGELFF	TGTGCCAGCAGTGACGAGGGTACCGGGGAGCTGTTTTTT
-	TRBJ2-2	-	TRBV12-3/TRBV12-4	CASSPGQNTGELFF	TGTGCCAGCAGTCCCGGACAGAACACCGGGGAGCTGTTTTTT
-	TRBJ2-7	few	TRBV7-8	CASARRNSYNEQYF	TGTGCCAGCGCTAGACGTAACTCCTACAATGAGCAGTACTTC